Listed below are T cell receptor beta chains from one sample, sequenced in a study of T cell changes during pregnancy in multiple sclerosis. Assay: immunoSEQ multiplex PCR; the TCRdb copy retains only in-frame clones and omits some. The profile covers around 61,000 clones, with about 86% appearing a single time and about 5.4% taken by the ten largest. The specimen sequenced was peripheral blood from another person, used as feeder cells. These receptors all stem from a human donor whose cells served as feeder cells for cultures in a pregnancy study. Both conserved end residues are part of each CDR3. A D gene is named only where the DNA matches it firmly. Size tells how often a clone was seen (once, few, many) or the class of an expanded clone, and some rows leave it out.

D gene	V gene	clone size	J gene	CDR3 DNA	CDR3 protein
NA	TRBV6-1	NA	TRBJ2-7	TGTGCCAGCGGGGGGCGGGACAAAACCTACGAGCAGTACTTC	CASGGRDKTYEQYF
TRBD1	TRBV28	NA	TRBJ1-4	TGTGCCAGCAGTTTTCCCGGGACAGGGGCGCGTGGGGGGGAAAAACTGTTTTTT	CASSFPGTGARGGEKLFF
TRBD2	TRBV7-2	NA	TRBJ2-5	TGTGCCAGCAGCCCAGGTGGGGGGGTCAGGGAGACCCAGTACTTC	CASSPGGGVRETQYF
TRBD2	TRBV6-4	NA	TRBJ2-7	TGTGCCAGCAGTGACTCGAGTAGCGGGGGGGCCGAGCAGTACTTC	CASSDSSSGGAEQYF
NA	TRBV5-6	NA	TRBJ1-5	TGTGCCAGCAGCTTGGGGGGGTTGCCCCAGCATTTT	CASSLGGLPQHF
TRBD1	TRBV7-9	NA	TRBJ2-2	TGTGCCAGCAGCCCCACCTGGACAGGGTCAAAAGAGGAGCTGTTTTTT	CASSPTWTGSKEELFF
NA	TRBV7-2	few	TRBJ2-1	TGTGCCAGCAGCATTAGCGGTTCCTACAATGAGCAGTTCTTC	CASSISGSYNEQFF
NA	TRBV7-8	NA	TRBJ1-2	TGTGCCAGCAGCTTAGTAGCGGGATCGAACGGTTATGGCTACACCTTC	CASSLVAGSNGYGYTF
NA	TRBV7-8	NA	TRBJ1-4	TGTGCCAGCAGCTTAGTAGCGGGGGGTCAGGCTAATGAAAAACTGTTTTTT	CASSLVAGGQANEKLFF
NA	TRBV5-8	NA	TRBJ1-6	TGTGCCAGCAGGGGCCGACAGAGCTCCTATAATTCACCCCTCCACTTT	CASRGRQSSYNSPLHF
NA	TRBV10-3	NA	TRBJ1-1	TGTGCCATCAGCCTGGGTCATGAAGCTTTCTTT	CAISLGHEAFF
NA	TRBV6-1	few	TRBJ2-2	TGTGCCAGCAGTGGTTGGCCCGGGGAGCTGTTTTTT	CASSGWPGELFF
NA	TRBV28	NA	TRBJ1-5	TGTGCCAGCAGGAAAAACGGGGGGGGCGGACCCCAGCATTTT	CASRKNGGGGPQHF
NA	TRBV7-9	NA	TRBJ1-2	TGTGCCAGCAGCACCCCGGACAGAGAATTTGCTAACTATGGCTACACCTTC	CASSTPDREFANYGYTF
TRBD2	TRBV7-9	NA	TRBJ2-1	TGTGCCAGCAGCCGCCCCGGGACTAGTCGCAATGAGCAGTTCTTC	CASSRPGTSRNEQFF
NA	TRBV5-1	NA	TRBJ1-4	TGCGCCAGCAGCTTTGGGACCAACAATGAAAAACTGTTTTTT	CASSFGTNNEKLFF
NA	TRBV11-2	NA	TRBJ1-1	TGTGCCAGCACCTCGGGGGGTAGAGAAGCTTTCTTT	CASTSGGREAFF
TRBD1	TRBV5-1	NA	TRBJ2-7	TGCGCCAGCAGCTCGGGGACAGGGAGTCAGTACTTC	CASSSGTGSQYF
NA	TRBV10-3	NA	TRBJ1-2	TGTGCCATCAGTGAGTCGACGAGGGGATGGGAGGGCTACACCTTC	CAISESTRGWEGYTF
NA	TRBV19	NA	TRBJ1-5	TGTGCCAGTAGTATAGATGAAGCCATCAATCAGCCCCAGCATTTT	CASSIDEAINQPQHF
NA	TRBV25-1	NA	TRBJ1-1	TGTGCCAGCCGGGTCACGAACCCGATTAAGGGCCTGAACACTGAAGCTTTCTTT	CASRVTNPIKGLNTEAFF
TRBD1	TRBV9	once	TRBJ2-2	TGTGCCAGCAGCGTATCGACAGGGTTAGGGTACACCGGGGAGCTGTTTTTT	CASSVSTGLGYTGELFF
TRBD1	TRBV27	NA	TRBJ1-4	TGTGCCAGCAGTCTGGGACAGGGGCGGGGAAAACTGTTTTTT	CASSLGQGRGKLFF
TRBD1	TRBV2	NA	TRBJ1-5	TGTGCCAGCATTGGGACAGGGGGCACTCAGCCCCAGCATTTT	CASIGTGGTQPQHF
TRBD2	TRBV29-1	NA	TRBJ2-7	TGCAGCGTTGAAGATGCTCCTAGCGGAGCCTACGAGCAGTACTTC	CSVEDAPSGAYEQYF
NA	TRBV29-1	NA	TRBJ1-2	TGCAGCGTCCCCCCGGGAGGGGGGAGCTACACCTTC	CSVPPGGGSYTF
NA	TRBV2	NA	TRBJ2-1	TGTGCCAGCATTCCAGGAACAGCCCGGTCCCATGAGCAGTTCTTC	CASIPGTARSHEQFF
NA	TRBV11-2	NA	TRBJ1-3	TGTGCCAGCAGCTTAGTAGAATCGGCCATATATTTT	CASSLVESAIYF
NA	TRBV30	few	TRBJ1-3	TGTGCCTGGAGTCCGGGGTTCGGAAACACCATATATTTT	CAWSPGFGNTIYF
NA	TRBV19	NA	TRBJ2-4	TGTGCCAGTAGTCCGCCGACAGGTTTTAACATTCAGTACTTC	CASSPPTGFNIQYF
NA	TRBV5-8	NA	TRBJ1-4	TGTGCCAGCAGCTTGGAACTCGGGGGTGGAGGTGAAAAACTGTTTTTT	CASSLELGGGGEKLFF
TRBD1	TRBV2	NA	TRBJ2-5	TGTGCCAGCAGTGCAGGGGGTTCAGAGACCCAGTACTTC	CASSAGGSETQYF
NA	TRBV19	few	TRBJ1-6	TGTGCCAGTCGTACAGCATCCTATAATTCACCCCTCCACTTT	CASRTASYNSPLHF
TRBD2	TRBV2	NA	TRBJ2-3	TGTGCCAGCAGTGCTTCGGGACAACTCCTACCGGGACTAGCGGGGGGCGGCACAGATACGCAGTATTTT	CASSASGQLLPGLAGGGTDTQYF
TRBD2	TRBV9	NA	TRBJ2-3	TGTGCCAGCAGCGTAGGTACTAGCGGATACACAGATACGCAGTATTTT	CASSVGTSGYTDTQYF
NA	TRBV19	NA	TRBJ1-6	TGTGCCAGTAGCGGCTCCAATTCACCCCTCCACTTT	CASSGSNSPLHF
TRBD2	TRBV6-1	NA	TRBJ2-5	TGTGCCAGCAGTGAAGGAGGGACTAGCGGGTCAGAGACCCAGTACTTC	CASSEGGTSGSETQYF
TRBD1	TRBV6-4	NA	TRBJ1-2	TGTGCCAGCAGTGATTTGTTAGGACAGGGAAAATGCTACACCTTC	CASSDLLGQGKCYTF
NA	TRBV19	NA	TRBJ1-5	TGTGCCAGTAGAACCTCGTGGGGGGACAATCAGCCCCAGCATTTT	CASRTSWGDNQPQHF
NA	TRBV9	NA	TRBJ1-6	TGTGCCAGCAGCGTTGGGCACACTAATTCACCCCTCCACTTT	CASSVGHTNSPLHF
NA	TRBV5-1	NA	TRBJ1-4	TGCGCCAGCAGCTTGGCCTTGAATGAAAAACTGTTTTTT	CASSLALNEKLFF
TRBD2	TRBV19	NA	TRBJ2-1	TGTGCCAGTTCGCGGACTAGCGCGGCCTACAATGAGCAGTTCTTC	CASSRTSAAYNEQFF